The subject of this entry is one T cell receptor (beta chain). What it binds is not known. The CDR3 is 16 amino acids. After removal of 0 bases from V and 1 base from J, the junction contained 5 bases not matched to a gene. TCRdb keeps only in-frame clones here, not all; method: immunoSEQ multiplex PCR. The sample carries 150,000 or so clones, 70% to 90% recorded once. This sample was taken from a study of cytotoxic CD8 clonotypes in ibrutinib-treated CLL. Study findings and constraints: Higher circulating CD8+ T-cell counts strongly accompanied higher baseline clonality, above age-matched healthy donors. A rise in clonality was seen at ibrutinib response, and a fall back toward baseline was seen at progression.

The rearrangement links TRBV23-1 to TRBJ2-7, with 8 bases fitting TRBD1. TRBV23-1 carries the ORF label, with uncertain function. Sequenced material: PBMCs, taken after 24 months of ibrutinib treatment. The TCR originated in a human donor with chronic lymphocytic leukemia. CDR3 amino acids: CASSQSRNRGSYEQYF. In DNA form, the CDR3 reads TGCGCCAGCAGTCAATCTCGGAACAGGGGGTCCTACGAGCAGTACTTC.